The 27 T cell receptor beta chains given below trace back to one sample, sequenced in a study of T cells in localized non-small cell lung cancer. Clones were sequenced by immunoSEQ multiplex PCR, and TCRdb holds only the in-frame ones, with some missing. The table has approximately 7,100 clones, around 40% seen once. The sample consisted of lung tumor tissue, taken before any cancer treatment. These receptors came from a man between 35 and 75 years old with stage III lung adenocarcinoma.

By proportion, this clone is medium-sized. The chain has TRBV7-2 and TRBJ1-1; D is perhaps TRBD1 (5 bases). CDR1 is SGHTA and CDR2 is FQGNSA in the germline V gene. The CDR3 totals 13 residues. The V and J ends lost 3 bases and 4 bases respectively, with 9 bases between them. CDR3 loop: CASSFQGGTEAFF. In DNA form, the CDR3 reads TGTGCCAGCAGCTTTCAGGGAGGCACTGAAGCTTTCTTT. The full variable domain, in which reference TRBV7-2 and TRBJ1-1 provide the parts outside the CDR3, is GAGVSQSPSNKVTEKGKDVELRCDPISGHTALYWYRQSLGQGLEFLIYFQGNSAPDKSGLPSDRFSAERTGGSVSTLTIQRTQQEDSAVYLCASSFQGGTEAFFGQGTRLTVV.

The chain carries TRBV7-5 and TRBJ2-7; the table gives TRBD1 as D, unverified against the DNA. TRBV7-5 is a pseudogene. This CDR3 has 14 amino acids. The CDR3 protein is CASSGTGGAYEQYF. The CDR3 DNA sequence: TGTGCCAGCAGCGGGACAGGGGGGGCCTACGAGCAGTACTTC.

V is TRBV18 and J is TRBJ1-3; no definite D call. Trimming pared 3 bases from V and 3 bases from J, leaving 15 bases between. Per the germline V gene, CDR1 is KGHSH and CDR2 is LQKENI. CDR3 length: 16 residues. This CDR3 is CASSPFAAVSGNTIYF. CDR3 DNA: TGTGCCAGCTCACCGTTCGCCGCCGTGAGTGGAAACACCATATATTTT. The variable domain in full, with the rest retrieved from reference TRBV18 and TRBJ1-3, is NAGVMQNPRHLVRRRGQEARLRCSPMKGHSHVYWYRQLPEEGLKFMVYLQKENIIDESGMPKERFSAEFPKEGPSILRIQQVVRGDSAAYFCASSPFAAVSGNTIYFGEGSWLTVV.

This clone was counted only a few times. J is TRBJ1-5 and V is TRBV6-4; D not certain. The CDR3 runs to 12 residues. Germline assignment: CDR1 MRHNA and CDR2 SNTAGT. V lost 5 bases to trimming and J lost 4 bases, with 6 bases between them. This chain's CDR3 is CASSYKNQPQHF. The CDR3 coding sequence is TGTGCCAGCAGTTACAAGAATCAGCCCCAGCATTTT.

This clone was detected only a few times. The chain combines TRBV11-3 with TRBJ1-1; 7 bases agree with TRBD1. CDR3 length: 15 residues. Per the germline V gene, CDR1 is SGHNT and CDR2 is YENEEA. V shed 2 bases and J 7 bases; nucleotides not matched to a gene: 10. The CDR3 sequence: CASSLSYGTALEAFF. DNA of the CDR3: TGTGCCAGCAGCTTAAGTTACGGGACAGCACTTGAAGCTTTCTTT.

This clone has more than one count but fewer than ten. The rearrangement uses TRBV10-3 and TRBJ2-7; D not certain. Trimming cost V 2 bases and J 1 base, with 12 bases left between them. CDR1 and CDR2 from the germline V gene are ENHRY and SYGVKD. This CDR3 spans 15 amino acids. In DNA, the CDR3 is TGTGCCATCAGTGAGCCTTCGGGCCAATCCTACGAGCAGTACTTC. Its protein product is CAISEPSGQSYEQYF.

The V and J genes are TRBV25-1 and TRBJ2-5; D may match TRBD1 or TRBD2 (6 bases each). V was cut by 1 base and J by 0 bases, with 12 bases left in between. The length of the CDR3 is 16 residues. Germline lookup yields CDR1 MGHDK and CDR2 SYGVNS. The CDR3: CASSEFGGPYQETQYF. CDR3 nucleotide sequence: TGTGCCAGCAGTGAATTCGGGGGCCCGTACCAAGAGACCCAGTACTTC.

This chain connects TRBV5-1 to TRBJ2-7, with 9 positions matching TRBD1. The length of the CDR3 is 14 residues. V gave up 0 bases and J gave up 4 bases; unmatched junction bases: 2. The germline CDR1 and CDR2 sequences are SGHRS and YFSETQ. The CDR3 region is CASSLGQGVYEQYF. CDR3 bases: TGCGCCAGCAGCTTGGGACAGGGGGTGTACGAGCAGTACTTC.

CDR3 in DNA: TGTGCCAGCAGCGGCACCCAGGGAAACATTCAGTACTTC. Residues: CASSGTQGNIQYF. The V gene is TRBV9, the J gene TRBJ2-4; TRBD1 is a possible D gene (5 bases). Germline V gives CDR1 SGDLS, CDR2 YYNGEE. The CDR3 consists of 13 residues. Trimming left V 3 bases short and J 6 bases short, with 10 bases between.

This clone is medium-sized in the sample. V and J are TRBV11-3 and TRBJ1-2; unclear D gene. V shed 5 bases and J shed 0 bases, with 16 bases lying between them. Germline V CDR1 and CDR2: SGHNT, YENEEA. The CDR3 sequence is 16 residues long. Here the CDR3 reads CASSQQAGTSNYGYTF. CDR3 DNA sequence: TGTGCCAGCAGCCAGCAGGCAGGCACATCTAACTATGGCTACACCTTC.

This clone was found a few times. This sequence joins TRBV12-5 and TRBJ1-1; D is unclear. This CDR3 is 14 amino acids long. V gave up 2 bases and J gave up 9 bases, with 16 bases separating them. Germline V gene lookup returns CDR1 LGHNT and CDR2 FRNRAP. The CDR3 DNA is TGTGCTAGTGGTTTGACTTCCGGGGTCCAAAAAGCTTTCTTT. Its translation is CASGLTSGVQKAFF. Supplemented by reference TRBV12-5 and TRBJ1-1, the full variable domain reads DARVTQTPRHKVTEMGQEVTMRCQPILGHNTVFWYRQTMMQGLELLAYFRNRAPLDDSGMPKDRFSAEMPDATLATLKIQPSEPRDSAVYFCASGLTSGVQKAFFGQGTRLTVV.

The chain carries TRBV28 and TRBJ1-2; 10 positions agree with TRBD1. CDR1 and CDR2 from the germline V gene are MDHEN and SYDVKM. V lost 4 bases and J lost 2; bases outside the gene matches: 13. The CDR3 runs to 18 residues. CDR3 bases: TGTGCCAGCAGTTCCGGTCCCGGGACAGGGGTGGAAAACTATGGCTACACCTTC. This gives the protein CASSSGPGTGVENYGYTF.

The chain links TRBV28 to TRBJ2-4; 11 nucleotides agree with TRBD1. Losses at the gene ends were 6 bases for V and 9 bases for J; bases not matched to a gene: 7. Germline assignment: CDR1 MDHEN and CDR2 SYDVKM. This CDR3 is built from 14 residues. In nucleotides, the CDR3 is TGTGCCAGCAGATCGGGACAGGGGGATTTCATTCAGTACTTC. Translating gives CASRSGQGDFIQYF.

The V gene is TRBV4-1, the J gene TRBJ2-3; D may correspond to TRBD1 or TRBD2 (5 bases each). Trimming shortened V by 0 bases and J by 6 bases, and 7 bases separated the two germline ends. The CDR3 is made up of 13 amino acids. Germline values: CDR1 MGHRA, CDR2 YSYEKL. This chain's CDR3 is CASSQEGTDTQYF. The CDR3 DNA follows: TGCGCCAGCAGCCAAGAAGGGACGGATACGCAGTATTTT.

The chain carries TRBV19 and TRBJ1-6; D unclear. Trimming shortened V by 8 bases and J by 8 bases, and 10 bases separated the two germline ends. CDR1 is LNHDA, CDR2 SQIVND, per germline (reference sequence). The CDR3 loop spans 12 amino acids. CDR3 sequence reads: CASASLDSPLHF. Here the CDR3 DNA reads TGTGCCAGTGCCAGCCTTGATTCACCCCTCCACTTT.

The V gene is TRBV11-3, the J gene TRBJ1-1, with D uncertain. From germline, CDR1 is SGHNT and CDR2 YENEEA. This CDR3 has 14 residues. Trimming left V 4 bases short and J 1 base short, with 10 bases between. CDR3 nucleotides: TGTGCCAGCAGCTATCACGTAGGGAACACTGAAGCTTTCTTT. Its protein product is CASSYHVGNTEAFF.

The chain uses TRBV2 and TRBJ1-4; 7 bases fit TRBD1. The CDR3 totals 16 residues. V gave up 6 bases and J gave up 7 bases; unmatched junction bases: 14. The germline V gene encodes CDR1 SNHLY and CDR2 FYNNEI. The CDR3 protein is CASSVGGGVYGEKLFF. In nucleotides, the CDR3 is TGTGCCAGCAGCGTAGGAGGGGGCGTTTACGGTGAAAAACTGTTTTTT.

The J gene is TRBJ2-5, the V gene TRBV11-3; 8 nucleotides agree with TRBD2. The CDR3 consists of 14 residues. Losses at the gene ends were 1 base for V and 5 bases for J; bases not matched to a gene: 3. Germline lookup yields CDR1 SGHNT and CDR2 YENEEA. For the CDR3, the DNA is TGTGCCAGCAGCTTAGTGTCGGGAGGGGAGACCCAGTACTTC. This encodes CASSLVSGGETQYF. Full variable domain (rest looked up from reference TRBV11-3 and TRBJ2-5): EAGVVQSPRYKIIEKKQPVAFWCNPISGHNTLYWYLQNLGQGPELLIRYENEEAVDDSQLPKDRFSAERLKGVDSTLKIQPAELGDSAVYLCASSLVSGGETQYFGPGTRLLVL.

V and J are TRBV4-1 and TRBJ1-2; D possibly corresponds to TRBD1 (5 bases). V lost 1 base and J lost 10, with 13 bases in between. From germline, CDR1 is MGHRA and CDR2 YSYEKL. The CDR3 has 13 amino acids. The CDR3: CASSQGLRVDYTF. The CDR3 coding sequence is TGCGCCAGCAGCCAAGGACTCAGGGTGGACTACACCTTC.

The V gene is TRBV12-5, the J gene TRBJ1-4, with 11 positions matching TRBD1. V was clipped by 6 bases and J by 7 bases; unmatched bases: 4. The CDR3 extends over 14 amino acids. Germline V gives CDR1 LGHNT, CDR2 FRNRAP. CDR3 loop: CASGDRGLGEKLFF. The CDR3 bases are TGTGCTAGTGGGGACAGGGGGCTTGGTGAAAAACTGTTTTTT.

The chain combines TRBV5-1 with TRBJ2-1; 13 bases line up with TRBD2. This CDR3 is built from 17 residues. Germline loops: CDR1 SGHRS, CDR2 YFSETQ. J was trimmed by 10 bases and V by 4 bases; bases with no gene match: 14. In DNA, the CDR3 is TGCGCCAGCAGCCCAGCCCTAACTAGCGGGGGGGCCAGAGAGCAGTTCTTC. It is translated as CASSPALTSGGAREQFF.

The V call is TRBV19, the J call TRBJ2-6, with D unresolved. Germline assignment: CDR1 LNHDA and CDR2 SQIVND (reference sequence). The V end was cut by 2 bases, the J end by 2 bases, with 7 bases between. The CDR3 spans 15 residues. CDR3 loop: CASSIMGTGANVLTF. The CDR3 bases are TGTGCCAGTAGTATAATGGGGACTGGGGCCAACGTCCTGACTTTC.

J is TRBJ1-2 and V is TRBV30; D gene ambiguous. V lost 1 base and J 8 bases, leaving 11 bases between the germline ends. This CDR3 region has 12 residues. Germline-derived CDR1 and CDR2 are GTSNPN and SVGIG (reference sequence). The CDR3 protein is CAWSDTVGGYTF. The CDR3 DNA reads as TGTGCCTGGAGTGACACCGTTGGAGGCTACACCTTC.

This clone was detected only a few times. V is TRBV10-3 and J is TRBJ2-1; no clear D. This CDR3 is 14 amino acids long. Looked up from germline, CDR1 is ENHRY and CDR2 is SYGVKD. The ends were cut back, 10 bases at V and 0 bases at J, with 13 bases in the middle. CDR3 sequence: CATGPTSSYNEQFF. The CDR3, as DNA: TGTGCCACGGGTCCTACAAGCTCCTACAATGAGCAGTTCTTC.

This clone is medium-sized by share. The gene calls are TRBV11-3 and TRBJ2-5; D may be TRBD2 (6 bases). Between the trimmed V and J ends, which lost 5 bases and 2 bases, there was a span of 15 bases. Looked up from germline, CDR1 is SGHNT and CDR2 is YENEEA. CDR3 length: 15 residues. The CDR3 sequence: CASSGGAGNQETQYF. The CDR3 nucleotides read TGTGCCAGCAGCGGAGGAGCGGGCAATCAAGAGACCCAGTACTTC. The complete variable domain, with remaining parts taken from reference TRBV11-3 and TRBJ2-5, reads EAGVVQSPRYKIIEKKQPVAFWCNPISGHNTLYWYLQNLGQGPELLIRYENEEAVDDSQLPKDRFSAERLKGVDSTLKIQPAELGDSAVYLCASSGGAGNQETQYFGPGTRLLVL.

The V call is TRBV11-3, the J call TRBJ1-2; 7 nucleotides line up with TRBD1. J lost 4 bases, V lost 5 bases, and 10 bases had no gene match. This CDR3 region has 15 residues. Germline assignment: CDR1 SGHNT and CDR2 YENEEA. The CDR3 protein is CASSPRQGLSYGYTF. The CDR3, as DNA: TGTGCCAGCAGCCCTCGACAGGGACTTTCCTATGGCTACACCTTC.

The chain employs TRBV6-8 and TRBJ2-2, with TRBD2 matching over 10 bases. The length of the CDR3 is 16 residues. The germline V gene has CDR1 MNHGY and CDR2 SAAAGT. V was pared by 7 bases and J by 5 bases, with 10 bases of the junction left unmatched. The CDR3, as DNA: TGTGCCAGCAAGGCGATAGCGGGGGGAGAGACCGGGGAGCTGTTTTTT. Translation gives CASKAIAGGETGELFF.